The clone carrying this TCR beta chain was detected a few times. As yet, its antigen is unknown. This CDR3 is 14 amino acids long. CDR1 and CDR2 (germline): MNHEY, SVGAGI. With 4 bases clipped from V and 8 bases from J, the junction kept 6 bases outside the gene matches. TCRdb reanalysed the 5' RACE reads using MiXCR and keeps one entry per CDR3 protein. The sample consists of about 310,000 distinct CDR3 sequences, around 19% of them appearing once. The data were obtained in a study of T-cell memory formation after mild COVID-19. Study details: Clusters of TCRs were largely donor specific.

Study conclusions and caveats: Contracting clones, day 15 to 85, had balanced CD4/CD8, and later expanders favored CD4+. Pre-infection memory contained some responding clones, which suggested that cross-reactive memory had joined. CD4+ contracting clones were found mainly in CM and EM, and CD8+ ones in EMRA.

The sequencing sample was made of PBMCs or a T cell subset sorted from them (not recorded which). The chain uses TRBV6-5 and TRBJ1-4; 8 positions match TRBD1. The clonotype was recovered from a man in his late teens or twenties who had mild COVID-19 (a few samples of this study predate the infection). Cell type and time point are not known. Here the CDR3 reads CASSFTGGGEKLFF. The CDR3 DNA sequence: TGTGCCAGCAGTTTCACAGGGGGAGGCGAAAAACTGTTTTTT.